A selection of T cell receptor beta chains follows, all from one sample in a study of siplizumab effects on memory and regulatory T cells. Sequencing was performed with immunoSEQ multiplex PCR; in TCRdb, only in-frame clones are kept and a portion is missing. The data hold approximately 100,000 clones, with 92% observed a single time. The sample consisted of non-Treg CD4+ T cells sorted from blood. These receptors all stem from a human donor in good health. Each CDR3 is given with its conserved first and last residue. Fields, in order: J gene, V gene, D gene, clone size, CDR3 DNA, CDR3 protein. D genes are given only for firm matches. Some rows mark clone size as missing; the rest say once, few, many or name a class of expanded clone.

J: TRBJ2-7; V: TRBV7-2; D: TRBD1; size: -; DNA: TGTGCCAGCAGCCGTGGACAGGACCCCTACGAGCAGTACTTC; CDR3: CASSRGQDPYEQYF
J: TRBJ2-2; V: TRBV5-1; D: -; size: -; DNA: TGCGCCAGCAGCTCCCTAAGGGGTGGGGACACCGGGGAGCTGTTTTTT; CDR3: CASSSLRGGDTGELFF
J: TRBJ1-2; V: TRBV30; D: -; size: few; DNA: TGTGCCTGGAGGCACACTTTCAGGTCCGACTATGGCTACACCTTC; CDR3: CAWRHTFRSDYGYTF
J: TRBJ2-3; V: TRBV5-8; D: -; size: -; DNA: TGTGCCACGACCCCCTTGTCGAGCGGAGGGACAGATACGCAGTATTTT; CDR3: CATTPLSSGGTDTQYF
J: TRBJ1-4; V: TRBV2; D: -; size: -; DNA: TGTGCCAGCACCCCAGCCTCAACTAATGAAAAACTGTTTTTT; CDR3: CASTPASTNEKLFF
J: TRBJ1-1; V: TRBV19; D: -; size: few; DNA: TGTGCCAGTATAGGAGGTGGGGTGAACACTGAAGCTTTCTTT; CDR3: CASIGGGVNTEAFF
J: TRBJ2-3; V: TRBV29-1; D: TRBD1; size: -; DNA: TGCAGCGGGGGTCCGGGACAGGGGCCAGATACGCAGTATTTT; CDR3: CSGGPGQGPDTQYF
J: TRBJ2-1; V: TRBV4-3; D: TRBD1; size: -; DNA: TGCGCCAGCAGCCAAAAGCATAGCGGGACAGGGGGATACAATGAGCAGTTCTTC; CDR3: CASSQKHSGTGGYNEQFF
J: TRBJ1-2; V: TRBV7-3; D: -; size: -; DNA: TGTGCCAGCAGCTCCGGGCCTAACTATGGCTACACCTTC; CDR3: CASSSGPNYGYTF
J: TRBJ2-7; V: TRBV7-9; D: -; size: -; DNA: TGTGCCAGCAGCTTGGACCGATCCTACGAGCAGTACTTC; CDR3: CASSLDRSYEQYF
J: TRBJ2-5; V: TRBV29-1; D: -; size: -; DNA: TGCAGCGTTGAAGTGGGGGGCCAAGAGACCCAGTACTTC; CDR3: CSVEVGGQETQYF
J: TRBJ1-5; V: TRBV28; D: -; size: -; DNA: TGTGCCAGCAGTTTACCCACCGGGGGCACGGATTTT; CDR3: CASSLPTGGTDF
J: TRBJ1-2; V: TRBV30; D: -; size: -; DNA: TGTGCCTGGAGTGGGTTCGGAGACTATGGCTACACCTTC; CDR3: CAWSGFGDYGYTF
J: TRBJ2-7; V: TRBV6-6; D: -; size: -; DNA: TGTGCCAGCAGTCGAGGGGTCTTTCGGGACTACGAGCAGTACTTC; CDR3: CASSRGVFRDYEQYF
J: TRBJ2-7; V: TRBV11-3; D: TRBD2; size: -; DNA: TGTGCCAGCAGCGTAGTAGCGGGAGTTCCCTACGAGCAGTACTTC; CDR3: CASSVVAGVPYEQYF
J: TRBJ2-5; V: TRBV6-5; D: TRBD2; size: -; DNA: TGTGCCAGCAGTTACATCAGCGGGACTAGAGAGACCCAGTACTTC; CDR3: CASSYISGTRETQYF
J: TRBJ1-5; V: TRBV4-1; D: -; size: -; DNA: TGCGCCAGCAGCCAAGGGTATGGGAATAGCAATCAGCCCCAGCATTTT; CDR3: CASSQGYGNSNQPQHF
J: TRBJ1-1; V: TRBV7-2; D: -; size: -; DNA: TGTGCCAGCAGCTTAGAAGTCGCGTCCCGCAAGACTGAAGCTTTCTTT; CDR3: CASSLEVASRKTEAFF
J: TRBJ1-2; V: TRBV29-1; D: -; size: -; DNA: TGCAGCGTTGAAGTGGGTGTCTCGGGGGACTACACCTTC; CDR3: CSVEVGVSGDYTF
J: TRBJ2-2; V: TRBV19; D: TRBD2; size: -; DNA: TGTGCCAGTAGTATCCAAGCGGGAACGAACACCGGGGAGCTGTTTTTT; CDR3: CASSIQAGTNTGELFF
J: TRBJ2-7; V: TRBV18; D: -; size: -; DNA: TGTGCCAGCTCAAGCGACAGGTTGAATACCTACGAGCAGTACTTC; CDR3: CASSSDRLNTYEQYF
J: TRBJ1-1; V: TRBV7-3; D: -; size: -; DNA: TGTGCCAGCAGCCCAAAGTCCGGGAACACTGAAGCTTTCTTT; CDR3: CASSPKSGNTEAFF
J: TRBJ2-3; V: TRBV5-5; D: TRBD2; size: -; DNA: TGTGCCAGCAGCTTTCCTAGCGGGAGTTCAGATACGCAGTATTTT; CDR3: CASSFPSGSSDTQYF
J: TRBJ2-1; V: TRBV5-1; D: -; size: -; DNA: TGCGCCAGCAGCTCGTCCAATGAGCAGTTCTTC; CDR3: CASSSSNEQFF